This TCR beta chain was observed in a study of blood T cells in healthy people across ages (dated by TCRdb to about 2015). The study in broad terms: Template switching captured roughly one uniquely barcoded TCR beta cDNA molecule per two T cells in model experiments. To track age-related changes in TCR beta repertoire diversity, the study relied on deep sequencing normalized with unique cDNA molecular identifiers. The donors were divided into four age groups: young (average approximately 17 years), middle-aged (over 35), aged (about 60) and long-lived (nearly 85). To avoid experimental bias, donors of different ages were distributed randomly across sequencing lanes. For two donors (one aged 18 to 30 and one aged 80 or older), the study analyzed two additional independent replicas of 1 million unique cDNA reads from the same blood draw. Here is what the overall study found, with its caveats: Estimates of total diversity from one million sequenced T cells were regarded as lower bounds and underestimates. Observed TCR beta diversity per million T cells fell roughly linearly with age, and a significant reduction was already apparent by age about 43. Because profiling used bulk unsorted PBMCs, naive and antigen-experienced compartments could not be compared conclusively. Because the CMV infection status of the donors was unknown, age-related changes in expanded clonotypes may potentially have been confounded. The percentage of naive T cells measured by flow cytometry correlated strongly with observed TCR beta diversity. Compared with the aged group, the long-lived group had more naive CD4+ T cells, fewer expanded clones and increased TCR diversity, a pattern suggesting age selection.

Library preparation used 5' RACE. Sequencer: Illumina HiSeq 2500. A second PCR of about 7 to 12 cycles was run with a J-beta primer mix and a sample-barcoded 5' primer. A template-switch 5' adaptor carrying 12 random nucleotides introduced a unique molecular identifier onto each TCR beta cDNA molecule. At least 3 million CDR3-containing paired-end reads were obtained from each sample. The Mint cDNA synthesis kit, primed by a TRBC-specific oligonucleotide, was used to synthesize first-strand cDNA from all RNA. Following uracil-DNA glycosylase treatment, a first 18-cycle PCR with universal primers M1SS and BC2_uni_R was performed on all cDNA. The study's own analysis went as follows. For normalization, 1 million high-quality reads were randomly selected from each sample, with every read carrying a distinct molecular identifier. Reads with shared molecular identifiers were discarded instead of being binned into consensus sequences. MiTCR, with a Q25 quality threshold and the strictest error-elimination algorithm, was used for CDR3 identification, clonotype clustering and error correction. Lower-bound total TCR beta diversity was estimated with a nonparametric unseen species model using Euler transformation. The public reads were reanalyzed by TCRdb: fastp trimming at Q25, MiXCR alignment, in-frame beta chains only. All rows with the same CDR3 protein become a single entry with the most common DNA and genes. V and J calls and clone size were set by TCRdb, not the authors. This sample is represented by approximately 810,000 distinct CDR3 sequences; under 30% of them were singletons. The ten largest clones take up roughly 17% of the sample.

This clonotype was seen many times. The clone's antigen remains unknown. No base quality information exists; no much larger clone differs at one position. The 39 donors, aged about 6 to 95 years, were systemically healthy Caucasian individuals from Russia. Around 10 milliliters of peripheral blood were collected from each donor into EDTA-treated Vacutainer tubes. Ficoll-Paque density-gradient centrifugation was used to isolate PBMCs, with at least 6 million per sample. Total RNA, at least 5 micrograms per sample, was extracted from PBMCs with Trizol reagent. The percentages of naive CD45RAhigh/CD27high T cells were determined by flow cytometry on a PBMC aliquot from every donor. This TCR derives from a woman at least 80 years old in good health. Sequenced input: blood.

The nucleotide sequence is given as TGTGCCAGTCTCAGGGGATTTGGAGAGACCCAGTACTTC. Translated, it gives CASLRGFGETQYF. The sequence links TRBV15 to TRBJ2-5; matching of 6 bases hints at TRBD1 as the D gene. Including the terminal cysteine and phenylalanine, the CDR3 comprises 13 residues. Here the CDR3 DNA is all that survives: 39 bases in frame from base 1. Per the germline V gene (reference sequence), LNHNV is the CDR1 and YYDKDF is the CDR2. A distance of 16 bases separates the germline ends of V and J, which lose 10 bases and 4 bases respectively.